This T cell receptor (beta chain) is drawn from a study of regulatory T cells in long-lasting Graves disease. Time point specified: newly diagnosed GD, antithyroid drugs for less than 3 months. Following extraction of RNA from PBMCs, that RNA was used to make the TCR library. Study observations and caveats: Persistent patients had a count of shared public clonotypes (roughly 2,500) that exceeded that of new patients (around 1,000). When disease was persistent, TRBV28, TRBJ1-2 and TRBJ2-5 were the favored segments.

This clonotype was observed at least ten times. The antigen remains unidentified. CDR3 size: 14 residues. In germline, CDR1 is LGHDT, CDR2 YNNKEL (reference sequence). V lost 1 base to trimming and J lost 7 bases; unmatched junction nucleotides: 3. TCR beta libraries were built with iRepertoire HTBI primers and Arm-PCR of CDR3 regions. Original methodology: Taken together, the samples had 50 to 70 TRBV and more than 11 TRBJ segments identified. In TCRdb, the multiplex PCR reads were re-called with MiXCR into one record per CDR3 protein. The authors' filters were not applied to this entry. The data contain some 220,000 distinct CDR3 sequences, around a fifth of them seen just once; the ten biggest clones take up about 12%. Another study also made use of these data, one on T cells in Graves' hyperthyroidism and ophthalmopathy. As that report states: Patients aged 18 to 65 with hyperthyroidism were newly diagnosed, with duration under 2 months.

The sequences come from peripheral blood mononuclear cells (PBMCs), collected at new diagnosis, from a patient treated with antithyroid drugs. The gene calls are TRBV3-1 and TRBJ1-2, with TRBD1 identical over 10 bases. This sequence originates from a woman aged 25 to 39 with Graves disease. CDR3 residues: CASSQATGGRGYTF. In DNA form, the CDR3 reads TGTGCCAGCAGCCAAGCGACAGGGGGCCGTGGCTACACCTTC. Together with reference TRBV3-1 and TRBJ1-2, the CDR3 gives the full variable domain: DTAVSQTPKYLVTQMGNDKSIKCEQNLGHDTMYWYKQDSKKFLKIMFSYNNKELIINETVPNRFSPKSPDKAHLNLHINSLELGDSAVYFCASSQATGGRGYTFGSGTRLTVV.